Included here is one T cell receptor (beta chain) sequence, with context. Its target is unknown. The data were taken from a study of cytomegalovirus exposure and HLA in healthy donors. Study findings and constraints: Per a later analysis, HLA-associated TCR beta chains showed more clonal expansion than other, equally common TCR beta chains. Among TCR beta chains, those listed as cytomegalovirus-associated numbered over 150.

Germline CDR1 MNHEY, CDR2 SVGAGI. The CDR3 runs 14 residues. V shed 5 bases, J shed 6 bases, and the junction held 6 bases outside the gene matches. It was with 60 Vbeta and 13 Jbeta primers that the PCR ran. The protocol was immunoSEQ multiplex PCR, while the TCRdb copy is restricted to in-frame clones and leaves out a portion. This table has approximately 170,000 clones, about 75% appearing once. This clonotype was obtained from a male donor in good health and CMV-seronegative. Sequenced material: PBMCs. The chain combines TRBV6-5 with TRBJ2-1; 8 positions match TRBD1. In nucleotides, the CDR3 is TGTGCCAGCAGTCACCCAGACAGGGGCAATGAGCAGTTCTTC. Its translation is CASSHPDRGNEQFF.